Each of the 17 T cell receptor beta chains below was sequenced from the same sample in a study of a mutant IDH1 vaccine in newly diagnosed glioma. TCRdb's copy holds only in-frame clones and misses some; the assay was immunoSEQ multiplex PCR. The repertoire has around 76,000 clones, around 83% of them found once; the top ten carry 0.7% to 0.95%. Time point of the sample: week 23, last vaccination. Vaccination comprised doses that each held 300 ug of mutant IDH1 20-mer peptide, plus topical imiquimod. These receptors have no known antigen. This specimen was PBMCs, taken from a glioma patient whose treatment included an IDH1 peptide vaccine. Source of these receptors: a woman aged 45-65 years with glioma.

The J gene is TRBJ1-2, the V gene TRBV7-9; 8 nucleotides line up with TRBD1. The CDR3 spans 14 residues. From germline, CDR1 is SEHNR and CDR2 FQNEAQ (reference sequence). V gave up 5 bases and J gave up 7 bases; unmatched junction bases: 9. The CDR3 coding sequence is TGTGCCAGCAGCCCTTCAGGGGGCAAGGTTGGCTACACCTTC. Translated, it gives CASSPSGGKVGYTF.

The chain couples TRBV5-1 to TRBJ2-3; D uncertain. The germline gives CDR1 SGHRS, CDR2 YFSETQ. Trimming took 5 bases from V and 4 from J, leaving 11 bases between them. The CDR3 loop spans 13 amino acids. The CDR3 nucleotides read TGCGCCAGCAGGGGCGCCAACCCAGATACGCAGTATTTT. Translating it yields CASRGANPDTQYF.

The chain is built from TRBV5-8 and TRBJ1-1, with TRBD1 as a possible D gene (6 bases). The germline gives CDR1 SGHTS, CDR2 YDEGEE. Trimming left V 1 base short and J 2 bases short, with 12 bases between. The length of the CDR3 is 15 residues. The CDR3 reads CASSLWGARNTEAFF. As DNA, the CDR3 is TGTGCCAGCAGCTTGTGGGGGGCTCGCAACACTGAAGCTTTCTTT.

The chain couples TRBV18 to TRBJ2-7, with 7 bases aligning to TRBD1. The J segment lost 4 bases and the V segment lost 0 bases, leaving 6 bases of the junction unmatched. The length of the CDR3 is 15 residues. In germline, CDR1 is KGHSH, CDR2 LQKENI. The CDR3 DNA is TGTGCCAGCTCACCACCAACAGGGGTCAAATACGAGCAGTACTTC. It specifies CASSPPTGVKYEQYF.

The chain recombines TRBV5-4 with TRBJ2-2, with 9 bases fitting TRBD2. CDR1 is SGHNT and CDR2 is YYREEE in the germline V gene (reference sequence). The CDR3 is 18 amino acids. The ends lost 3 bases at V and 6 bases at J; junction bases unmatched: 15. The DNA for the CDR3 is TGTGCCAGCAGCTACCGGGAAGGCATAGCGGGAGAGGCCGGGGAGCTGTTTTTT. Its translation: CASSYREGIAGEAGELFF.

CDR3 nucleotides: TGTGCCAGCAGCTCCTCTCCCGTCGGGGGACTACCCTACAATGAGCAGTTCTTC. This encodes CASSSSPVGGLPYNEQFF. The chain has TRBV5-6 and TRBJ2-1; 7 bases map to TRBD2. This CDR3 is built from 18 residues. Germline trimming cut 3 bases from V and 2 bases from J; bases unmatched to any gene: 14. CDR1 and CDR2 (germline): SGHDT, YYEEEE.

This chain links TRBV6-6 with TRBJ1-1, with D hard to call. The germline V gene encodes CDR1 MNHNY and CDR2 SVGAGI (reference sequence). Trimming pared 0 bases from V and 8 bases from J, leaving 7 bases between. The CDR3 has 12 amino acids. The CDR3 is CASSYSTGEAFF. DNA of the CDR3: TGTGCCAGCAGTTACTCGACGGGGGAAGCTTTCTTT.

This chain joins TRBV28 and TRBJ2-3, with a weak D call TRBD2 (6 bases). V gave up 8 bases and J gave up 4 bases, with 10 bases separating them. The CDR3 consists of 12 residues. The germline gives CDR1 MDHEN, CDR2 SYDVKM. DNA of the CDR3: TGTGCCAGCGTAACGGGAGCAGATACGCAGTATTTT. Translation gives CASVTGADTQYF.

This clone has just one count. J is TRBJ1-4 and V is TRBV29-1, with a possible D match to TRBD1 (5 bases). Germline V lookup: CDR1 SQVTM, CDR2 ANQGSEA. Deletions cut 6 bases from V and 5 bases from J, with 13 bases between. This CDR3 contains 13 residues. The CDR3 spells CSVSVRGNEKLFF. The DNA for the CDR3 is TGCAGCGTCAGCGTCCGGGGCAATGAAAAACTGTTTTTT.

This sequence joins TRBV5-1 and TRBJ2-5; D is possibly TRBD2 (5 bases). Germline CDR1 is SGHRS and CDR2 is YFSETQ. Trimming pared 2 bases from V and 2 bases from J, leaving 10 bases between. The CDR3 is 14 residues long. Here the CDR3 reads CASSLEGRQETQYF. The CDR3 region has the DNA TGCGCCAGCAGCTTAGAGGGAAGACAAGAGACCCAGTACTTC.

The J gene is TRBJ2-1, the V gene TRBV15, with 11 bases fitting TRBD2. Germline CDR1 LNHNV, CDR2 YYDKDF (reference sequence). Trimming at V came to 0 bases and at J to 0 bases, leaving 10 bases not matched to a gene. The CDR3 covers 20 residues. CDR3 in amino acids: CATSRDLAGGTLHSYNEQFF. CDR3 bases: TGTGCCACCAGCAGAGACCTAGCGGGAGGCACCCTCCACTCCTACAATGAGCAGTTCTTC.

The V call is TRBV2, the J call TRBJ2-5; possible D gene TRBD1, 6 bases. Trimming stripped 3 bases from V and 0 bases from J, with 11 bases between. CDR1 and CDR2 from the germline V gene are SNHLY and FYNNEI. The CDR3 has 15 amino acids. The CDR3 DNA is TGTGCCAGCAGTGATTTAGGACAGTACCAAGAGACCCAGTACTTC. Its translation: CASSDLGQYQETQYF.

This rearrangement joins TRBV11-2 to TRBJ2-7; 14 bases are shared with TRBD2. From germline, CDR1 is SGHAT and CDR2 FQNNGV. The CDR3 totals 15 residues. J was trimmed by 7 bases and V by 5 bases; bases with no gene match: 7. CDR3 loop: CASSPRLAGGWEQYF. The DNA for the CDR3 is TGTGCCAGCAGCCCGCGACTAGCGGGAGGGTGGGAGCAGTACTTC.

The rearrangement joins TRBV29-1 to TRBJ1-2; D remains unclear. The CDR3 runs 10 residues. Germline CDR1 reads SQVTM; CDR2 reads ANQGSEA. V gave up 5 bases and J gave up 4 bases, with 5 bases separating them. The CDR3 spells CSVYSYGYTF. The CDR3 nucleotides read TGCAGCGTTTACAGCTATGGCTACACCTTC.

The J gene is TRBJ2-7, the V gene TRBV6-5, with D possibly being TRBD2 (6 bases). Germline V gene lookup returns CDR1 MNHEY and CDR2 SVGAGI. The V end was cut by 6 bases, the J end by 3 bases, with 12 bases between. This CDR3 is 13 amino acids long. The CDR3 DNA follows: TGTGCCAGCAGCCCCGGACTACACTACGAGCAGTACTTC. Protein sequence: CASSPGLHYEQYF.

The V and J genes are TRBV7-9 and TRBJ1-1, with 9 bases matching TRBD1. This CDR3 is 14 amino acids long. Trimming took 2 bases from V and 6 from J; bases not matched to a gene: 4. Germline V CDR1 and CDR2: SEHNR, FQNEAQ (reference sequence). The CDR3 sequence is CASSLRDRAAEAFF. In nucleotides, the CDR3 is TGTGCCAGCAGCTTAAGGGACAGGGCCGCTGAAGCTTTCTTT.

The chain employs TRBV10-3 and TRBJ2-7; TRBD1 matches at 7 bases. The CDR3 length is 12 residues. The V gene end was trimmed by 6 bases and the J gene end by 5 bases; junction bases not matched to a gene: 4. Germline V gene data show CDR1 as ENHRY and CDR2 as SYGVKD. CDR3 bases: TGTGCCATCAGCAAAGACAGGGACGAGCAGTACTTC. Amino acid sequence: CAISKDRDEQYF.